This T cell receptor (beta chain) came from a study of T cells in localized non-small cell lung cancer (dated by TCRdb to the early 2020s). In the study overall: The study analyzed T cell repertoires of roughly 220 early-stage NSCLC patients, comparing tumors and uninvolved tumor-adjacent lungs. The cohort comprised some 240 treatment-naïve NSCLC patients with resected, localized lung tumors. The mean age of the NSCLC patients was around 65 years, with fewer than 150 men and 95 to 110 women. Study-level results and caveats: Because of the exploratory design, TCR variables were selected using unadjusted p-values without false-discovery rate correction. The highest T cell clonality was observed in uninvolved tumor-adjacent lung, where clonality exceeded that of tumor, suggesting that antigenic responses were more focused in uninvolved tumor-adjacent lung. Higher T cell density in blood was associated with longer overall survival, whereas higher clonality in adjacent lung was associated with shorter survival. Multi-region tumor sequencing was not performed, so intratumor heterogeneity could not be excluded. A median of approximately 62 of the top 100 tumor clones turned up in the paired uninvolved adjacent lung, and 25 to 30 of those clones also ranked among the top 100 of that same adjacent lung.

From V the trimming removes 3 bases and from J it removes 4 bases, while the gene matches leave 6 bases of the junction unaccounted for. Inclusive of the bounding cysteine and phenylalanine, the CDR3 is 15 residues long. Only CDR3 DNA remains: 45 bases, in frame from the first base. The germline V gene sets CDR1 to SGHAT and CDR2 to FQNNGV. As to this clone: No cognate antigen has been identified for it. The sample holds no much larger clone one base away, and base qualities are not on file.

At diagnosis, peripheral blood, uninvolved tumor-adjacent lung and tumor were collected and stored as a combination of fresh-frozen and FFPE material. For TCR repertoire profiling, blood samples were analyzed in the form of peripheral blood mononuclear cells. TCR beta CDR3 regions were sequenced from DNA using the immunoSEQ Assay. The authors' analysis ran thus. T cell density was computed as TCR beta template counts normalized to usable DNA estimated by amplifying housekeeping genes. The preseqR package was used to estimate richness by extrapolating to 400,000 templates for PBMC samples and to 120,000 templates for tissue samples. Clonality was taken to be one minus Pielou's evenness. To identify tissue-enriched TCRs, differential abundance testing was run on productive amino-acid clonotypes with a minimum total count of 5 and an alpha of 0.1. The Jaccard Index and the Morisita Overlap Index were used to measure how much the repertoires overlapped between compartments. GLIPH grouped TCR beta CDR3s together with public tetramer-defined viral CDR3s, and a viral motif had to include at least three viral sequences and also show V-gene enrichment. TCRdb took this table from immuneACCESS and kept in-frame rearrangements with V and J called. Such tables lack part of the clones; where checked against another copy, unresolved V genes explain under half of the gap, and the rest is unexplained. The DNA gave D and trimming, while V, J and clone size come from that table. This sample has around 34,000 clones in its table, and 93% of those were observed once. Of the sample, less than 8% falls within the top ten clones.

This specimen consisted of peripheral blood, obtained before any cancer treatment. The rearrangement combines TRBV11-2 with TRBJ1-2; TRBD1 fits 9 bases in the junction. The clonotype originates from a female donor aged 60 or older with stage I lung adenocarcinoma. This receptor has the CDR3 CASSLGQGTFYGYTF. The DNA sequence reads TGTGCCAGCAGCTTGGGACAGGGTACGTTCTATGGCTACACCTTC.